This T cell receptor beta chain originates from a study of blood T cell repertoires in COVID-19. J was trimmed by 3 bases and V by 3 bases; bases with no gene match: 8. The CDR3 has 15 residues. Germline V lookup: CDR1 LGHNA, CDR2 YSLEER. Original processing notes: Reference gene primer amplification yielded estimated nucleated cell counts. Sequenced by immunoSEQ multiplex PCR; TCRdb stores in-frame clones only, minus some. V and J calls and clone size are copied from that table; D and trimming were computed from the DNA. The sample yields some 150,000 clones, approximately 87% seen once. This chain joins TRBV4-3 and TRBJ2-7; TRBD2 matches 7 bases. Sequenced sample: peripheral blood. The origin of this receptor is a woman aged 55-69 years with COVID-19, enrolled during active disease. CDR3 bases: TGCGCCAGCAGCCAGTCTTTCGGGGGGATCTACGAGCAGTACTTC. Encoded protein: CASSQSFGGIYEQYF.